These 25 T cell receptor beta chains were sequenced from one sample in a study of blood T cell repertoires in COVID-19. Method: immunoSEQ multiplex PCR; TCRdb's copy keeps in-frame clones and lacks some. The repertoire includes some 91,000 clones, 90% of them detected once, and 1.7% sits in the top ten. Sequencing was carried out using peripheral blood. These receptors came from a man in his sixties with acute or convalescent COVID-19.

The CDR3 here is CASSLPTGTQTQYF. The CDR3 nucleotides read TGTGCCAGCAGCTTACCGACAGGGACACAGACCCAGTACTTC. V usage is TRBV3-1 (or the pseudogene TRBV3-2) and J usage is TRBJ2-5, with TRBD1 matching over 7 bases. Looked up from germline, CDR1 is LGHDT and CDR2 is YNNKEL (reference sequence). CDR3 length equals 14 residues. V lost 5 bases and J lost 6; bases outside the gene matches: 9.

The chain carries TRBV2 and TRBJ2-1; 9 nucleotides match TRBD1. J lost 9 bases, V lost 6 bases, and 12 bases had no gene match. Germline values: CDR1 SNHLY, CDR2 FYNNEI. The CDR3 covers 15 residues. CDR3 sequence reads: CASSYDRGRLSEQFF. CDR3 in DNA: TGTGCCAGCAGCTATGACAGGGGGAGGCTTAGTGAGCAGTTCTTC.

The rearrangement joins TRBV27 to TRBJ1-2, with 10 bases matching TRBD1. Per germline, CDR1 MNHEY and CDR2 SMNVEV (reference sequence). The CDR3 has 16 amino acids. Trimming at V came to 3 bases and at J to 3 bases, leaving 7 bases not matched to a gene. The CDR3 protein is CASSFWRDRGHYGYTF. The CDR3 bases are TGTGCCAGCAGTTTTTGGAGGGACAGGGGACACTATGGCTACACCTTC.

This clone was detected only once. The chain joins TRBV12-5 to TRBJ1-6; 8 positions agree with TRBD1. Germline values: CDR1 LGHNT, CDR2 FRNRAP. Unmatched junction bases numbered 3, after V lost 1 base and J lost 7 bases. The CDR3 contains 15 residues. CDR3 bases: TGTGCTAGTGGTTTGGGGGACAGGAGAAATTCACCCCTCCACTTT. It codes for CASGLGDRRNSPLHF.

The V call is TRBV12-3 or TRBV12-4, the J call TRBJ2-3, with a weak D call TRBD1 (5 bases). V was clipped by 2 bases and J by 6 bases, with 9 bases between them. There are 13 residues in the CDR3. This chain's CDR3 is CASSLQGFDTQYF. DNA for the CDR3: TGTGCCAGCAGTTTACAGGGATTCGATACGCAGTATTTT.

The chain combines TRBV7-2 with TRBJ1-4, with D possibly TRBD1 on 6 matching bases. V lost 4 bases to trimming and J lost 2 bases, with 11 bases between them. This CDR3 is built from 15 residues. Germline values: CDR1 SGHTA, CDR2 FQGNSA. Here the CDR3 DNA reads TGTGCCAGCAGCTCTACAGGGTTGACTAATGAAAAACTGTTTTTT. Translation gives CASSSTGLTNEKLFF.

V and J are TRBV3-1 (or the pseudogene TRBV3-2) and TRBJ1-1; TRBD1 aligns across 7 bases. Per the germline V gene, CDR1 is LGHDT and CDR2 is YNNKEL (reference sequence). The V segment lost 7 bases and the J segment 7 bases; nucleotides outside the gene matches: 3. This CDR3 has 11 residues. Here the CDR3 DNA reads TGTGCCAGCAACTCAGGGGGTGAAGCTTTCTTT. Translating gives CASNSGGEAFF.

The chain employs TRBV12-3 or TRBV12-4 and TRBJ2-3; 8 bases are shared with TRBD1. Trimming at V came to 2 bases and at J to 11 bases, leaving 3 bases not matched to a gene. The CDR3 spans 12 residues. The chain's CDR3 is CASSLRQGMQYF. As DNA, the CDR3 is TGTGCCAGCAGTTTAAGACAGGGGATGCAGTATTTT.

The chain uses TRBV5-1 and TRBJ1-1, with 8 positions matching TRBD1. CDR1 and CDR2 from the germline V gene are SGHRS and YFSETQ. Trimming removed 7 bases from V and 5 bases from J; junction bases left unmatched: 13. The CDR3 totals 15 residues. CDR3 sequence reads: CASQPAGGAGTEAFF. CDR3 in DNA: TGCGCCAGCCAACCGGCAGGGGGCGCGGGGACTGAAGCTTTCTTT.

The chain couples TRBV7-2 to TRBJ2-5; D is uncertain. The CDR3 is made up of 14 amino acids. Germline assignment: CDR1 SGHTA and CDR2 FQGNSA. V shed 2 bases and J shed 5 bases, with 12 bases lying between them. For the CDR3, the DNA is TGTGCCAGCAGCTTATCCCCGATGGGCGAGACCCAGTACTTC. As protein: CASSLSPMGETQYF.

The sample holds a few counts of this clone. The V call is TRBV5-8, the J call TRBJ1-4; D ambiguous. V lost 1 base to trimming and J lost 8 bases, with 15 bases between them. This CDR3 is built from 15 residues. Germline-derived CDR1 and CDR2 are SGHTS and YDEGEE. The CDR3 region has the DNA TGTGCCAGCAGCTTGCTTTCGGAACTCGGGGAAAAACTGTTTTTT. Its translation: CASSLLSELGEKLFF.

A word on this clone: The same CDR3 can be traced to other DNA sequences in this sample. The rearrangement uses TRBV19 and TRBJ1-1, with a weak D call TRBD1 (5 bases). V lost 5 bases to trimming and J lost 5 bases, with 9 bases between them. The germline V gene encodes CDR1 LNHDA and CDR2 SQIVND (reference sequence). The CDR3 length is 12 residues. CDR3 DNA: TGTGCCAGTAGTCCCGGGGGTACTGAAGCTTTCTTT. It is translated as CASSPGGTEAFF.

In this sample, this clone turned up once. V is TRBV4-2 and J is TRBJ1-2; TRBD1 matches 8 bases. The CDR3 sequence is 14 residues long. CDR1 is LGHNA, CDR2 YNFKEQ, per germline. The V and J ends lost 2 bases and 8 bases, in that order; junction bases with no gene match: 7. Written as DNA, the CDR3 is TGTGCCAGCAGCCAACAGGGGGCTAAGTACGGCTACACCTTC. It specifies CASSQQGAKYGYTF.

The V and J genes are TRBV2 and TRBJ2-2; TRBD1 matches 10 bases. In germline, CDR1 is SNHLY, CDR2 FYNNEI. The CDR3 spans 14 residues. Germline trimming cut 5 bases from V and 6 bases from J; bases unmatched to any gene: 3. The CDR3 sequence is CASSRTGGPGELFF. CDR3 bases: TGTGCCAGCAGTCGGACAGGGGGTCCCGGGGAGCTGTTTTTT.

The chain has TRBV18 and TRBJ2-2; 8 bases line up with TRBD1. Germline V gene lookup returns CDR1 KGHSH and CDR2 LQKENI. CDR3 size: 15 residues. The J segment lost 4 bases and the V segment lost 4 bases, leaving 5 bases of the junction unmatched. CDR3 nucleotide sequence: TGTGCCAGCTCACGACTGACAGGGGTCACCGGGGAGCTGTTTTTT. This codes for CASSRLTGVTGELFF.

J is TRBJ2-7 and V is TRBV12-5; D not certain. This CDR3 spans 11 amino acids. Germline V gene sequence: CDR1 LGHNT, CDR2 FRNRAP. Trimming stripped 6 bases from V and 3 bases from J, with 6 bases between. The CDR3 nucleotides are TGTGCTAGTGGCCTCCTCTACGAGCAGTACTTC. Its protein is CASGLLYEQYF.

V is TRBV10-1 and J is TRBJ2-1, with a tentative D call TRBD1 (6 bases). The germline gives CDR1 WNHNN, CDR2 SYGVQD (reference sequence). Deletions cut 5 bases from V and 5 bases from J, with 16 bases between. This CDR3 comprises 15 residues. In nucleotides, the CDR3 is TGCGCCAGCAGTCCGGGACACCAAAGAGACAATGAGCAGTTCTTC. This encodes CASSPGHQRDNEQFF.

V is TRBV11-2 and J is TRBJ2-5; 9 positions match TRBD2. The germline V gene has CDR1 SGHAT and CDR2 FQNNGV. There are 16 residues in the CDR3. V trimming: 6 bases; J trimming: 1 base; junction bases outside the gene matches: 9. The chain's CDR3 is CASSIAGARLQETQYF. CDR3 in DNA: TGTGCCAGCAGTATAGCGGGGGCCCGTCTCCAAGAGACCCAGTACTTC.

The CDR3 coding sequence is TGTGCCTGGAGCCCCCAGGCCAATCAGCCCCAGCATTTT. It yields the protein CAWSPQANQPQHF. V and J are TRBV30 and TRBJ1-5, with no clear D. This CDR3 region has 13 residues. Trimming stripped 3 bases from V and 3 bases from J, with 9 bases between. Germline lookup yields CDR1 GTSNPN and CDR2 SVGIG (reference sequence).

This clone showed up just once. The J gene is TRBJ2-2, the V gene TRBV6-4; TRBD1 matches at 7 bases. The germline gives CDR1 MRHNA, CDR2 SNTAGT. V dropped 6 bases and J dropped 4; count of bases not matched to a gene: 2. This CDR3 contains 13 residues. CDR3 DNA sequence: TGTGCCAGCAGACGGGACAGCACCGGGGAGCTGTTTTTT. This codes for CASRRDSTGELFF.

The chain is built from TRBV30 and TRBJ1-2; D gene ambiguous. Germline CDR1 reads GTSNPN; CDR2 reads SVGIG (reference sequence). This CDR3 has 12 amino acids. Trimming cost V 1 base and J 7 bases, with 10 bases left between them. In DNA form, the CDR3 reads TGTGCCTGGAGTGCACCGGAGTTTGGCTACACCTTC. It codes for CAWSAPEFGYTF.

This clone has more than one count but fewer than ten. Written as DNA, the CDR3 is TGTGCCAGCAGTTCTGAGGGTCGGAACACTGAAGCTTTCTTT. Translated, it gives CASSSEGRNTEAFF. J is TRBJ1-1 and V is TRBV27; no clear D gene. The CDR3 contains 14 residues. V was pared by 4 bases and J by 1 base, with 10 bases between. From germline, CDR1 is MNHEY and CDR2 SMNVEV (reference sequence).

The chain is built from TRBV5-1 and TRBJ2-7; 10 bases match TRBD1. The J call may be in error: the DNA end matches TRBJ2-1 better. The CDR3 spans 15 residues. Germline loops: CDR1 SGHRS, CDR2 YFSETQ. CDR3 bases: TGCGCCAGCAGCTTGACCGGGACAGGGGCTAGTGAGCAGTTCTTC. Translation gives CASSLTGTGASEQFF.

The count of this clone is one. The V call is TRBV5-1, the J call TRBJ2-5; D perhaps matches TRBD2 (5 bases). The V gene lost 4 bases and the J gene lost 0 bases, with 10 bases spanning the gap. The CDR3 totals 14 residues. Germline V gives CDR1 SGHRS, CDR2 YFSETQ. CDR3 in amino acids: CASSPNGDQETQYF. The CDR3 DNA is TGCGCCAGCAGCCCGAACGGGGACCAAGAGACCCAGTACTTC.

The chain carries TRBV29-1 and TRBJ1-2; 8 bases fit TRBD1. CDR1 is SQVTM, CDR2 ANQGSEA, per germline. The CDR3 loop spans 13 amino acids. V lost 5 bases to trimming and J lost 8 bases; unmatched junction nucleotides: 10. The CDR3 reads CSVSPQGAPGYTF. The CDR3 nucleotides are TGCAGCGTTTCGCCTCAGGGGGCGCCCGGCTACACCTTC.